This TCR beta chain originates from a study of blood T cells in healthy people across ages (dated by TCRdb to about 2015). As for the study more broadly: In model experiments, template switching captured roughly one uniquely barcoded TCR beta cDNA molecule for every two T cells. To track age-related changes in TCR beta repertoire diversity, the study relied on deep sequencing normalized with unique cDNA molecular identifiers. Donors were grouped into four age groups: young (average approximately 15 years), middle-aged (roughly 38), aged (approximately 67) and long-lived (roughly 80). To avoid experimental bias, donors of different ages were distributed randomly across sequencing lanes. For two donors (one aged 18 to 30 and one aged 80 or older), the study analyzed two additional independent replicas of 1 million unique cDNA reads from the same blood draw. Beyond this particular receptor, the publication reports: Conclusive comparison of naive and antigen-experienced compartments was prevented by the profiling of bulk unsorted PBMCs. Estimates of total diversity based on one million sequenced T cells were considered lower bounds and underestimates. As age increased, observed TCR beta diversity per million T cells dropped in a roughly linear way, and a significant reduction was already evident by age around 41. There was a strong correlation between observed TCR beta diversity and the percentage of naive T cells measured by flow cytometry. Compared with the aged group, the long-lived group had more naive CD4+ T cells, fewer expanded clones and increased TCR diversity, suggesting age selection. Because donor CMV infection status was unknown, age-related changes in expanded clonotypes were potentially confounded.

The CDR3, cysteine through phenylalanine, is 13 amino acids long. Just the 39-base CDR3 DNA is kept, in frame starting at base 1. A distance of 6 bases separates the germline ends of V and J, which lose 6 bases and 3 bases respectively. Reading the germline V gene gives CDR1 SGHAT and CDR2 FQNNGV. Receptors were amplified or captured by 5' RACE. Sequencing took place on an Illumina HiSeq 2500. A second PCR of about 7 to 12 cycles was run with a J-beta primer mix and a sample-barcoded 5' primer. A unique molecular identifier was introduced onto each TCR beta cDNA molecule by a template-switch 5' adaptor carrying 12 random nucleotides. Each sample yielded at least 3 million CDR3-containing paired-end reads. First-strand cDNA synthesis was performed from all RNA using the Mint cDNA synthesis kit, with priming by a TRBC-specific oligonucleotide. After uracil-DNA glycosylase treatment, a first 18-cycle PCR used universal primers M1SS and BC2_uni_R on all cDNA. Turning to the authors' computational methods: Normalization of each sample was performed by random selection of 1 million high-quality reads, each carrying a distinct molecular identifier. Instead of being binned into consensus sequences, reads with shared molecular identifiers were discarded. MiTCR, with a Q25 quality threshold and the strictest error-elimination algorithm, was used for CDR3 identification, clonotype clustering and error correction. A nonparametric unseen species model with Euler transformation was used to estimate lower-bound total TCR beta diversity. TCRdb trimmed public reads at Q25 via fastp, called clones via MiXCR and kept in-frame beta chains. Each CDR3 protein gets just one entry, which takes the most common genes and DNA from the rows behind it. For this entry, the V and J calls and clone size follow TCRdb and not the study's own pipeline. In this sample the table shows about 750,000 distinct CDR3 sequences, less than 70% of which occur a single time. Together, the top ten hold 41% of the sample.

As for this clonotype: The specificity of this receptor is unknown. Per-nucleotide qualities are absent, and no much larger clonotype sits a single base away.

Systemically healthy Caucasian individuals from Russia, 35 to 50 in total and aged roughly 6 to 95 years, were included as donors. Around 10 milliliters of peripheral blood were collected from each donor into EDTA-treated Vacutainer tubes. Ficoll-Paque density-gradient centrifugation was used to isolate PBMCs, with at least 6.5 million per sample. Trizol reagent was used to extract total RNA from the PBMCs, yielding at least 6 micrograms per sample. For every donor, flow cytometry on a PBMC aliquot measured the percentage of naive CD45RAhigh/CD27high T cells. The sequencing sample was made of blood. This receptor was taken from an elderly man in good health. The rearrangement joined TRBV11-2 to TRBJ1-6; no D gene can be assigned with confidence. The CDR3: CASSRDYNSPLHF. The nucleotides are TGTGCCAGCAGTCGGGACTATAATTCACCCCTCCACTTT.